This T cell receptor (beta chain) emerged from a study of molecular identifiers for immune sequencing clone quantification. Study in general: Sequencing covered four of five parts into which replicate RNA from around 20,000 or 100,000 naive CD8 cells was split.

One entry per CDR3 protein results from TCRdb running MiXCR on the PCR reads. The table has about 36,000 distinct CDR3 sequences, 18% seen once. With V trimmed by 4 bases and J by 7 bases, 18 bases remained unmatched. This CDR3 is 19 amino acids long. CDR1 and CDR2 (germline): SGDLS, YYNGEE. This clonotype was recorded many times. Antigen: not known. General observations from the study: Among about a million naive cells, spiked Jurkat TCR RNA from a single cell was reportedly detectable. Highly expanded clone sizes could be underestimated by identical TCR molecules sharing a barcode. Beyond 20 RNA copies, clones held over 99% of effector molecules, compared with under 1% in naive cells.

The clonotype comes from a human donor in good health. Some libraries in this study had Jurkat cell RNA spiked in. J is TRBJ2-1 and V is TRBV9; 12 nucleotides agree with TRBD2. The material sequenced was naive CD8+ T cells from blood, with Jurkat cell RNA spiked in. Subset here: FACS-sorted CD8+CD4-CCR7+CD45RA+ naive T cells. In nucleotides, the CDR3 is TGTGCCAGCAGCACCAACAGGGGACTCCGACTAGCGGGAGTGAATGAGCAGTTCTTC. Amino acids: CASSTNRGLRLAGVNEQFF.